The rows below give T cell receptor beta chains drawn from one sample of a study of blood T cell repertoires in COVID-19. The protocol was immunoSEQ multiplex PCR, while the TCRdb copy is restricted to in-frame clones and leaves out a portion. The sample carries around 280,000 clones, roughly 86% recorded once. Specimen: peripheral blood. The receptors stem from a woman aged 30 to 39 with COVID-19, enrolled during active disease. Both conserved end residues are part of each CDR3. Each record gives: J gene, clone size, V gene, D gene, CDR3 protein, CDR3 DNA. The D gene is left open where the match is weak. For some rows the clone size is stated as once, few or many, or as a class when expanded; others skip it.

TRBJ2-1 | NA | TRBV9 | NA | CASSVDGGPYNEQFF | TGTGCCAGCAGCGTAGACGGAGGACCCTACAATGAGCAGTTCTTC
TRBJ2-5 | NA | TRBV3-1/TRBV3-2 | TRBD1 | CASSHARDRGRETQYF | TGTGCCAGCAGCCACGCCCGGGACAGGGGGAGGGAGACCCAGTACTTC
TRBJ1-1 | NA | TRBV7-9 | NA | CASSADTRSTEAFF | TGTGCCAGCAGCGCGGACACGAGAAGCACTGAAGCTTTCTTT
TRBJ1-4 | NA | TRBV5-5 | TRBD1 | CASSFGTGWEKLFF | TGTGCCAGCAGCTTCGGGACAGGCTGGGAAAAACTGTTTTTT
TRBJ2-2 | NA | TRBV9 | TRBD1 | CASSLTGAITGELFF | TGTGCCAGCAGCTTGACAGGGGCCATAACCGGGGAGCTGTTTTTT
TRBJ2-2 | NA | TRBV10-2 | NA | CASSAVPAGELFF | TGCGCCAGCAGTGCGGTCCCCGCCGGGGAGCTGTTTTTT
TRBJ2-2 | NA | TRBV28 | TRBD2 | CASSLFDGLAGGYTGELFF | TGTGCCAGCAGTTTATTCGACGGACTAGCGGGAGGGTACACCGGGGAGCTGTTTTTT
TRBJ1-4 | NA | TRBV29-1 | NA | CSVRLPGTRNEKLFF | TGCAGCGTTAGGCTCCCCGGGACACGGAATGAAAAACTGTTTTTT
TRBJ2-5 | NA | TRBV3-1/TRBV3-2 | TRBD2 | CASSPRWGGSGRIWETQYF | TGTGCCAGCAGCCCCCGTTGGGGAGGGAGCGGGAGGATTTGGGAGACCCAGTACTTC
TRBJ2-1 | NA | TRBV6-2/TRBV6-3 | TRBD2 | CASSRRTSGSIYNEQFF | TGTGCCAGCAGCCGTAGGACTAGCGGTAGTATTTACAATGAGCAGTTCTTC
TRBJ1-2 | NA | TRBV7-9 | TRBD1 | CASSLLQGAWNGYTF | TGTGCCAGCAGCTTATTACAGGGGGCGTGGAACGGCTACACCTTC
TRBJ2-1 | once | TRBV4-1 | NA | CASSQGVGRGYNEQFF | TGCGCCAGCAGCCAAGGGGTAGGCAGGGGTTACAATGAGCAGTTCTTC
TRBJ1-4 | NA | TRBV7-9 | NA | CASSLAHEGAEKLFF | TGTGCCAGCAGCTTAGCGCACGAAGGGGCTGAAAAACTGTTTTTT
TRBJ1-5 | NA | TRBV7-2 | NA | CASSPQANQPQHF | TGTGCCAGCAGCCCCCAGGCCAATCAGCCCCAGCATTTT
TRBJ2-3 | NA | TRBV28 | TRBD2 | CASRGTSGRGKYTRTQYF | TGTGCCAGCAGGGGGACTAGCGGGAGGGGGAAATACACAAGGACGCAGTATTTT
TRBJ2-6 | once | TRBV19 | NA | CASTVGVGANVLTF | TGTGCCAGTACCGTAGGGGTAGGGGCCAACGTCCTGACTTTC
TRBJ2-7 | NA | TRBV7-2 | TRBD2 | CASSLASGGPGEQYF | TGTGCCAGCAGCTTAGCGTCGGGAGGGCCGGGCGAGCAGTACTTC
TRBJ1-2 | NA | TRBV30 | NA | CAWGREGYGYTF | TGTGCCTGGGGCAGGGAGGGATATGGCTACACCTTC
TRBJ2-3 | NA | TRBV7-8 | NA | CASSFLVRGSGDTQYF | TGTGCCAGCAGCTTTTTAGTTAGAGGGTCAGGAGATACGCAGTATTTT
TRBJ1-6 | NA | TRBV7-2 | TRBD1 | CASSPWTGSYNSPLHF | TGTGCCAGCAGCCCCTGGACAGGGTCCTATAATTCACCCCTCCACTTT
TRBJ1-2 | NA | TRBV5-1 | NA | CASSLEAAGQLVNYGYTF | TGCGCCAGCAGCTTGGAGGCAGCAGGGCAGTTAGTTAACTATGGCTACACCTTC
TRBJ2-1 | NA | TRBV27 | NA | CASSLEWANNEQFF | TGTGCCAGCAGTTTAGAGTGGGCGAACAATGAGCAGTTCTTC